Listed here is a single T cell receptor (beta chain). The antigen is undetermined. These data come from a study of T cell responses to AZD1222 COVID-19 vaccine. V lost 5 bases and J lost 4; bases outside the gene matches: 4. The CDR3 extends over 14 amino acids. Germline-derived CDR1 and CDR2 are SGHKS and YYEKEE (reference sequence). Sequencing was performed with immunoSEQ multiplex PCR; in TCRdb, only in-frame clones are kept and a portion is missing. The sample shows tens of thousands of clones, approximately 88% of them seen only once. Broader study findings: Spike regions recognized by vaccine-associated CD4 TCRs spanned the protein, led by 160-218 and 743-854. There were mostly white British donors and more females than males, and clonal diversity was possibly underestimated.

The chain couples TRBV5-5 to TRBJ2-7; 12 bases match TRBD2. Material: peripheral blood, obtained 28 days after the second AZD1222 dose. The clonotype comes from an adult who received the AZD1222 COVID-19 vaccine. The CDR3 DNA reads as TGTGCCAGCAGAAGGACTAGCGGGACTTACGAGCAGTACTTC. It yields the protein CASRRTSGTYEQYF.